These T cell receptor beta chains were read from a single sample in a study of cytomegalovirus exposure and HLA in healthy donors. The protocol was immunoSEQ multiplex PCR, while the TCRdb copy is restricted to in-frame clones and leaves out a portion. The sample includes 150,000 to 180,000 clones, roughly 84% of them seen just once. The specimen was PBMCs. These receptors were taken from a woman between 18 and 29 years old in good health and CMV-seronegative. The CDR3 runs from the conserved cysteine through the conserved F or W. The D gene is left open where the match is weak. A clone size is listed for some rows: how often the clone was seen (once, few, many), or a class if it is expanded.

cdr3_aa | cdr3_nt | cdr3_length | v_call | clone_size | j_call | d_call
CSERTGNYGYTF | TGCAGCGAGAGGACAGGGAACTATGGCTACACCTTC | 12 | TRBV29-1 | NA | TRBJ1-2 | TRBD1
CAWRFGLLNYEQYF | TGTGCCTGGAGATTCGGACTCCTCAACTACGAGCAGTACTTC | 14 | TRBV30 | NA | TRBJ2-7 | NA
CAIRPTGGTDTQYF | TGTGCCATCAGACCTACGGGAGGCACAGATACGCAGTATTTT | 14 | TRBV10-3 | few | TRBJ2-3 | NA
CASSLPGTSFSRVETQYF | TGTGCCAGCAGCCTGCCTGGGACTAGCTTTTCAAGAGTAGAGACCCAGTACTTC | 18 | TRBV5-6 | NA | TRBJ2-5 | TRBD2
CASSFYTDKTDTQYF | TGTGCCAGCAGTTTCTACACAGACAAGACAGATACGCAGTATTTT | 15 | TRBV28 | NA | TRBJ2-3 | NA
CASATGGSSYGYTF | TGTGCCAGCGCGACAGGGGGGAGTAGCTATGGCTACACCTTC | 14 | TRBV7-2 | NA | TRBJ1-2 | TRBD1
CATSTHWEGWGTGELFF | TGTGCCACCAGCACCCACTGGGAGGGTTGGGGCACCGGGGAGCTGTTTTTT | 17 | TRBV15 | few | TRBJ2-2 | TRBD2
CASRDDRQNGYTF | TGTGCCAGCAGGGACGACAGACAAAATGGCTACACCTTC | 13 | TRBV2 | NA | TRBJ1-2 | NA
CASSSGLAGYSEYF | TGTGCCAGCAGCTCGGGACTAGCGGGCTACTCGGAGTACTTC | 14 | TRBV7-2 | NA | TRBJ2-7 | TRBD2
CASSTLYEQYF | TGTGCCAGCAGTACTCTCTACGAGCAGTACTTC | 11 | TRBV28 | once | TRBJ2-7 | NA
CASSRRGTNEKLFF | TGTGCCAGCAGCCGCAGGGGAACTAATGAAAAACTGTTTTTT | 14 | TRBV6-5 | NA | TRBJ1-4 | NA
CASSLAGQVKQPQHF | TGTGCCAGCAGCTTAGCGGGACAGGTAAAACAGCCCCAGCATTTT | 15 | TRBV7-8 | once | TRBJ1-5 | TRBD1
CAWSRSSGGNSPLHF | TGTGCCTGGAGTAGGTCGAGCGGGGGTAATTCACCCCTCCACTTT | 15 | TRBV30 | NA | TRBJ1-6 | NA
CASSPRGRDRVSGEQYF | TGCGCCAGCAGCCCGAGGGGCCGGGACAGGGTATCAGGCGAGCAGTACTTC | 17 | TRBV5-1 | NA | TRBJ2-7 | TRBD1
CASRVTSGPDTQYF | TGTGCCAGCAGGGTCACTAGCGGCCCCGATACGCAGTATTTT | 14 | TRBV11-2 | NA | TRBJ2-3 | TRBD2
CASSSLDRETDTQYF | TGCGCCAGCAGCTCCCTGGACAGGGAAACAGATACGCAGTATTTT | 15 | TRBV5-1 | NA | TRBJ2-3 | TRBD1